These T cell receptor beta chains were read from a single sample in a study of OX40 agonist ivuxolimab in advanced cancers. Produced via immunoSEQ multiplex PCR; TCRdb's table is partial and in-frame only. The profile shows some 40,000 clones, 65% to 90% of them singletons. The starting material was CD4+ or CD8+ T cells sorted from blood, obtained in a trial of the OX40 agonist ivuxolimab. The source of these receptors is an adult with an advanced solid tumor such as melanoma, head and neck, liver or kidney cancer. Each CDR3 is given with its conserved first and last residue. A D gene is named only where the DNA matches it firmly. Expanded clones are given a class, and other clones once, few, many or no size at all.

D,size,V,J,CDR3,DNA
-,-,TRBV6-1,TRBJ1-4,CASSPGEKLFF,TGTGCCAGCAGCCCTGGTGAAAAACTGTTTTTT
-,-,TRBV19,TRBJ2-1,CASSITQIGNEQFF,TGTGCCAGTAGTATTACCCAGATTGGGAATGAGCAGTTCTTC
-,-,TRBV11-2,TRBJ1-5,CASSLAGDGQPQHF,TGTGCCAGCAGCTTGGCCGGGGACGGTCAGCCCCAGCATTTT
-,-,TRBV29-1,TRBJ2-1,CSVVGSYNEQFF,TGCAGCGTTGTCGGTTCCTACAATGAGCAGTTCTTC
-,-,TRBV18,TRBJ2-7,CATFQETNEQYF,TGTGCCACCTTTCAGGAAACGAACGAGCAGTACTTC
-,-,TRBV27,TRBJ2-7,CASSPEPRRGSLEQYF,TGTGCCAGCAGCCCTGAGCCCCGGAGGGGGTCCCTCGAGCAGTACTTC
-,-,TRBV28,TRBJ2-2,CASSPGDNTGELFF,TGTGCCAGCAGTCCAGGGGATAACACCGGGGAGCTGTTTTTT
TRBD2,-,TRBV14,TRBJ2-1,CASSVSGRLSYNEQFF,TGTGCCAGCAGCGTAAGCGGGAGGCTCTCCTACAATGAGCAGTTCTTC
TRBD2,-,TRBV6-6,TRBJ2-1,CASRSGSIGEQFF,TGTGCCAGCAGGAGCGGGAGTATTGGTGAGCAGTTCTTC
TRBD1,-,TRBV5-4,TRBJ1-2,CASSPLGQGGGYTF,TGTGCCAGCAGCCCGTTGGGACAGGGTGGTGGCTACACCTTC
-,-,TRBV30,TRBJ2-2,CAWSASGTGELFF,TGTGCCTGGAGCGCCTCCGGCACCGGGGAGCTGTTTTTT
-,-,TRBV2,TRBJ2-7,CASSEGPAYEQYF,TGTGCCAGCAGTGAAGGGCCAGCCTACGAGCAGTACTTC
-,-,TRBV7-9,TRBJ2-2,CASSSPGTNTGELFF,TGTGCCAGCAGCTCTCCCGGGACAAACACCGGGGAGCTGTTTTTT
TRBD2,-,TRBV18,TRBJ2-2,CASSPSGTSVAGELFF,TGTGCCAGCTCACCGTCTGGGACTAGCGTCGCCGGGGAGCTGTTTTTT
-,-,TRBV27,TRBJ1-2,CASSSDTSLPYGYTF,TGTGCCAGCAGTTCCGACACAAGCCTACCCTATGGCTACACCTTC
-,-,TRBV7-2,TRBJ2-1,CASSLGPAASSYNEQFF,TGTGCCAGCAGCTTGGGCCCAGCGGCGAGCTCCTACAATGAGCAGTTCTTC
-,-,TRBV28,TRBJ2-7,CASSSGQIYEQYF,TGTGCCAGCAGCTCCGGACAGATCTACGAGCAGTACTTC
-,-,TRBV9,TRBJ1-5,CASSVDGGSNQPQHF,TGTGCCAGCAGCGTAGACGGGGGTAGCAATCAGCCCCAGCATTTT
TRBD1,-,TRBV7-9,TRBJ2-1,CAGWGQGSYNEQFF,TGTGCCGGGTGGGGACAGGGTTCCTACAATGAGCAGTTCTTC
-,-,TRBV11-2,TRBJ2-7,CASSLRYGYEQYF,TGTGCCAGCAGCTTACGGTACGGCTACGAGCAGTACTTC
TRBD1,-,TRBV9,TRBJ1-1,CASSGTGLNTEAFF,TGTGCCAGCAGCGGGACAGGGCTGAACACTGAAGCTTTCTTT
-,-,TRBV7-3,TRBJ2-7,CASSWTSGEGYEQYF,TGTGCCAGCAGCTGGACCTCAGGGGAGGGCTACGAGCAGTACTTC
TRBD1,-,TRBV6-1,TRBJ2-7,CASTEGQGILYEQYF,TGTGCCAGCACCGAGGGACAGGGGATACTCTACGAGCAGTACTTC
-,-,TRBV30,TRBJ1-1,CAWDRQKNTEAFF,TGTGCCTGGGATCGGCAGAAGAACACTGAAGCTTTCTTT
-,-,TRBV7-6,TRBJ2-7,CASSSGAGITYEQYF,TGTGCCAGCAGCAGCGGAGCAGGGATTACCTACGAGCAGTACTTC
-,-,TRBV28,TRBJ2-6,CASSAESPSQSRANVLTF,TGTGCCAGCAGTGCTGAGAGTCCTTCACAAAGTCGGGCCAACGTCCTGACTTTC
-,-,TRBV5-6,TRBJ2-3,CASSLVRGDTQYF,TGTGCCAGCAGCTTGGTCCGGGGAGATACGCAGTATTTT
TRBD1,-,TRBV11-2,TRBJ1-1,CASSLEGTAFEAFF,TGTGCCAGCAGCTTAGAGGGGACAGCCTTTGAAGCTTTCTTT
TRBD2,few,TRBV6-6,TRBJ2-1,CASSAAGGLDEQFF,TGTGCCAGCAGTGCAGCGGGGGGGCTGGATGAGCAGTTCTTC
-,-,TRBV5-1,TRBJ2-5,CASSLLGGEETQYF,TGCGCCAGCAGCTTGCTAGGGGGGGAAGAGACCCAGTACTTC
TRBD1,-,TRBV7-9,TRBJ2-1,CASSPTGDVRDEQFF,TGTGCCAGCAGCCCCACAGGGGACGTGAGGGATGAGCAGTTCTTC
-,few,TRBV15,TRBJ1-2,CATSPRASLTNYGYTF,TGTGCCACCAGCCCGCGGGCCTCTCTTACCAACTATGGCTACACCTTC
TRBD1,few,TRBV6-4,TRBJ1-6,CASSDSGTGGFSPLHF,TGTGCCAGCAGTGACTCAGGGACAGGGGGCTTTTCACCCCTCCACTTT
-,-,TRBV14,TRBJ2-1,CASSPRNGDHNEQFF,TGTGCCAGCAGCCCTCGTAACGGGGATCACAATGAGCAGTTCTTC
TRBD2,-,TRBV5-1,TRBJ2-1,CASSLGSSPGTSGAAQFF,TGCGCCAGCAGCTTGGGCTCATCCCCCGGGACTAGCGGGGCCGCTCAGTTCTTC
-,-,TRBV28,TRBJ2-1,CASSLVSTYNEQFF,TGTGCCAGCAGTTTAGTGTCTACATACAATGAGCAGTTCTTC
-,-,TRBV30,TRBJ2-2,CAWISTGELFF,TGTGCCTGGATCAGCACCGGGGAGCTGTTTTTT
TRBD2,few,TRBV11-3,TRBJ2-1,CASSLTSGSNEQFF,TGTGCCAGCAGTTTGACTAGCGGGAGTAATGAGCAGTTCTTC
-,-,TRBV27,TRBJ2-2,CASRTPEGPGELFF,TGTGCCAGCAGGACCCCCGAGGGCCCCGGGGAGCTGTTTTTT
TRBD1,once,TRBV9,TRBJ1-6,CASSAAPGGNSPLHF,TGTGCCAGCAGCGCCGCCCCAGGGGGGAATTCACCCCTCCACTTT
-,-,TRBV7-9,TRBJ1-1,CASSSVGGTEAFF,TGTGCCAGCAGTTCAGTGGGAGGGACTGAAGCTTTCTTT
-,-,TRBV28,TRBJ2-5,CASSLYATVKETQYF,TGTGCCAGCAGTTTATACGCCACGGTAAAAGAGACCCAGTACTTC
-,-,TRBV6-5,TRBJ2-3,CASSYKVEGTDTQYF,TGTGCCAGCAGTTATAAGGTGGAGGGCACAGATACGCAGTATTTT
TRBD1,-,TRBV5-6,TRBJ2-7,CASSGRDRGPYEQYF,TGTGCCAGCAGCGGCCGGGACAGGGGGCCATACGAGCAGTACTTC
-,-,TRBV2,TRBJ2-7,CASSEFWGNSYEQYF,TGTGCCAGCAGTGAATTTTGGGGGAACTCCTACGAGCAGTACTTC
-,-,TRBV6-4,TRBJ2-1,CASSAEQDGYNEQFF,TGTGCCAGCAGTGCTGAACAGGACGGGTACAATGAGCAGTTCTTC
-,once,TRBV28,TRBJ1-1,CASSLGNTEAFF,TGTGCCAGCAGTTTGGGGAACACTGAAGCTTTCTTT
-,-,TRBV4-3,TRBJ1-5,CASSQDQAGNQPQHF,TGCGCCAGCAGCCAAGATCAGGCGGGCAATCAGCCCCAGCATTTT
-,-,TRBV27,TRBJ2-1,CASSLGSSSDNEQFF,TGTGCCAGCAGTTTGGGGAGTTCGAGCGACAATGAGCAGTTCTTC
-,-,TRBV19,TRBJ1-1,CASSIDLAASEAFF,TGTGCCAGTAGTATAGATCTCGCCGCCTCCGAAGCTTTCTTT
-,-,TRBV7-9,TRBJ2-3,CASSLGVSSSTDTQYF,TGTGCCAGCAGCTTAGGAGTCAGCTCTAGCACAGATACGCAGTATTTT
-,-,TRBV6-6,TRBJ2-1,CASSFLYNEQFF,TGTGCCAGCAGTTTCCTCTACAATGAGCAGTTCTTC
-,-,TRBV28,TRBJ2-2,CASSFPPRKVVTGELFF,TGTGCCAGCAGTTTCCCCCCAAGGAAGGTAGTCACCGGGGAGCTGTTTTTT
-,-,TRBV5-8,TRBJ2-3,CASADQLAGGADTQYF,TGTGCCAGCGCAGACCAACTAGCAGGAGGCGCAGATACGCAGTATTTT
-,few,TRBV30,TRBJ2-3,CAWSVKLDTDTQYF,TGTGCCTGGAGTGTAAAGTTGGACACAGATACGCAGTATTTT
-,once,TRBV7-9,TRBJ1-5,CASSGTDSNQPQHF,TGTGCCAGCAGCGGTACAGATAGCAATCAGCCCCAGCATTTT
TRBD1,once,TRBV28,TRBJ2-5,CASSQTGQGFQETQYF,TGTGCCAGCAGCCAAACGGGACAGGGGTTCCAAGAGACCCAGTACTTC
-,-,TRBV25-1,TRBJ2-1,CASSGGTLSKNEQFF,TGTGCCAGCAGTGGAGGGACACTCAGTAAGAATGAGCAGTTCTTC
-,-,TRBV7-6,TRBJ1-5,CASSLSYSNQPQHF,TGTGCCAGCAGCCTCTCATATAGCAATCAGCCCCAGCATTTT